Listed below are T cell receptor beta chains from one sample, sequenced in a study of T cells in Graves' hyperthyroidism and ophthalmopathy. A single record per CDR3 protein comes from TCRdb applying MiXCR to the multiplex PCR reads. The sample carries roughly 510,000 distinct CDR3 sequences, about 20% recorded once. Sequenced input: blood. These receptors were collected from a man younger than 35 with Graves' hyperthyroidism. Both conserved end residues are part of each CDR3. D genes are given only for firm matches. Some rows mark clone size as missing; the rest say once, few, many or name a class of expanded clone.

CDR3 DNA: TGCAGTGCTAGAGATCTTGGACTCGGAGGATTGGGCTACACCTTC
CDR3 protein: CSARDLGLGGLGYTF
D gene: NA
J gene: TRBJ1-2
V gene: TRBV20-1
clone size: many

CDR3 DNA: TGTGCCAGCAGCCCCCCACAGGGTAAGGGCTCCTACGAGCAGTACTTC
CDR3 protein: CASSPPQGKGSYEQYF
D gene: NA
J gene: TRBJ2-7
V gene: TRBV4-2
clone size: many

CDR3 DNA: TGTGCCAGCAGCCTCCTCTTGAACGAGCAGTACTTC
CDR3 protein: CASSLLLNEQYF
D gene: NA
J gene: TRBJ2-7
V gene: TRBV7-2
clone size: many

CDR3 DNA: TGCAGCGTTGAAAGGGGGACGGGCTACACCTTC
CDR3 protein: CSVERGTGYTF
D gene: NA
J gene: TRBJ1-2
V gene: TRBV29-1
clone size: NA

CDR3 DNA: TGCGCCAGCAGCCTCACCCCTTCTCGTTATGGCTACACCTTC
CDR3 protein: CASSLTPSRYGYTF
D gene: NA
J gene: TRBJ1-2
V gene: TRBV5-1
clone size: many

CDR3 DNA: TGTGCCAGCAGCGAAGCAACATGGGTCTCCTACGAGCAGTACTTC
CDR3 protein: CASSEATWVSYEQYF
D gene: NA
J gene: TRBJ2-7
V gene: TRBV6-1
clone size: few

CDR3 DNA: TGTGCCAGCACCTGGTTGGGCGGAGCCACCGGGACCCAGTACTTC
CDR3 protein: CASTWLGGATGTQYF
D gene: NA
J gene: TRBJ2-5
V gene: TRBV12-3/TRBV12-4
clone size: NA

CDR3 DNA: TGTGCCAGCAGCCGCTCGAGGGGGGCGCGTCAGCCCCAGCATTTT
CDR3 protein: CASSRSRGARQPQHF
D gene: NA
J gene: TRBJ1-5
V gene: TRBV6-5
clone size: many

CDR3 DNA: TGTGCCAGCAGAGCGCAGCGGGGGTACTGGCCCGGGGAGCTGTTTTTT
CDR3 protein: CASRAQRGYWPGELFF
D gene: TRBD2
J gene: TRBJ2-2
V gene: TRBV13
clone size: many

CDR3 DNA: TGTGCCAGCAGCTTAGAGGGCAGGTTCTACGAGCAGTACTTC
CDR3 protein: CASSLEGRFYEQYF
D gene: NA
J gene: TRBJ2-7
V gene: TRBV7-6
clone size: many

CDR3 DNA: TGTGCCAGCAGCCCCTCGCAGGGGCAGGCGAACACCGGGGAGCTGTTTTTT
CDR3 protein: CASSPSQGQANTGELFF
D gene: NA
J gene: TRBJ2-2
V gene: TRBV11-1
clone size: few

CDR3 DNA: TGTGCCACCAGTGATACCGGGACCAGCTACGAGCAGTACTTC
CDR3 protein: CATSDTGTSYEQYF
D gene: NA
J gene: TRBJ2-7
V gene: TRBV24-1
clone size: many

CDR3 DNA: TGTGCCAGCAGAGAGCATAAACAGGGGAAGAACTCCTACGAGCAGTACTTC
CDR3 protein: CASREHKQGKNSYEQYF
D gene: TRBD1
J gene: TRBJ2-7
V gene: TRBV6-1
clone size: many

CDR3 DNA: TGCAGTGTCCAAAGGGGCCATTTGAACACTGAAGCTTTCTTT
CDR3 protein: CSVQRGHLNTEAFF
D gene: NA
J gene: TRBJ1-1
V gene: TRBV20-1
clone size: many

CDR3 DNA: TGTGCCATCGCTATTGGGGAGCTGTTTTTT
CDR3 protein: CAIAIGELFF
D gene: NA
J gene: TRBJ2-2
V gene: TRBV19
clone size: many

CDR3 DNA: TGTGCCAGCAGCTTGGGTGCTGGGACAGGGGGCCTCTATGGCTACACCTTC
CDR3 protein: CASSLGAGTGGLYGYTF
D gene: TRBD1
J gene: TRBJ1-2
V gene: TRBV5-6
clone size: many

CDR3 DNA: TGTGCCAGTAGTCCCCTCCCCGGGAACACTGAAGCTTTCTTT
CDR3 protein: CASSPLPGNTEAFF
D gene: NA
J gene: TRBJ1-1
V gene: TRBV19
clone size: NA

CDR3 DNA: TGTGCCAGCAGTGAACCGGGACCTCTGAACACCGGGGAGCTGTTTTTT
CDR3 protein: CASSEPGPLNTGELFF
D gene: NA
J gene: TRBJ2-2
V gene: TRBV6-1
clone size: NA

CDR3 DNA: TGTGCCAGCAGTTTAGGGGGGACCAAAGAGACCCAGTACTTC
CDR3 protein: CASSLGGTKETQYF
D gene: NA
J gene: TRBJ2-5
V gene: TRBV12-3/TRBV12-4
clone size: NA

CDR3 DNA: TGTGCCAGCAGCCGTAGCGTGAGCTCCTACGAGCAGTACTTC
CDR3 protein: CASSRSVSSYEQYF
D gene: NA
J gene: TRBJ2-7
V gene: TRBV12-3/TRBV12-4
clone size: few

CDR3 DNA: TGCAGCGTTGAGGGGATCCGAAGGGGCAAGTTGGGCACTGAAGCTTTCTTT
CDR3 protein: CSVEGIRRGKLGTEAFF
D gene: NA
J gene: TRBJ1-1
V gene: TRBV29-1
clone size: many

CDR3 DNA: TGTGCCAGCAGCGTAAGCGGGGGGATCGAGACCCAGTACTTC
CDR3 protein: CASSVSGGIETQYF
D gene: TRBD2
J gene: TRBJ2-5
V gene: TRBV9
clone size: many

CDR3 DNA: TGTGCCAGCAGTGAAGATCGGGATCCCTATCAGCCCCAGCATTTT
CDR3 protein: CASSEDRDPYQPQHF
D gene: NA
J gene: TRBJ1-5
V gene: TRBV6-1
clone size: NA

CDR3 DNA: TGCGCCAGCAGCCCGGACAATAGCAATCAGCCCCAGCATTTT
CDR3 protein: CASSPDNSNQPQHF
D gene: NA
J gene: TRBJ1-5
V gene: TRBV5-1
clone size: few

CDR3 DNA: TGTGCCAGCAGTTCCCTCCGACAGGGGGCTAGGCGGGGTAATCAGCCCCAGCATTTT
CDR3 protein: CASSSLRQGARRGNQPQHF
D gene: TRBD1
J gene: TRBJ1-5
V gene: TRBV6-6
clone size: many

CDR3 DNA: TGTGCCAGCAGTGAAGGACAGTTAGAGACCCAGTACTTC
CDR3 protein: CASSEGQLETQYF
D gene: NA
J gene: TRBJ2-5
V gene: TRBV2
clone size: NA

CDR3 DNA: TGTGCCTGGAGTGCCTCCCGGGACTATGGCTACACCTTC
CDR3 protein: CAWSASRDYGYTF
D gene: NA
J gene: TRBJ1-2
V gene: TRBV30
clone size: few

CDR3 DNA: TGCGCCAGCAGCAAAACTACCGGGACACTCGGGGACTATGGCTACACCTTC
CDR3 protein: CASSKTTGTLGDYGYTF
D gene: NA
J gene: TRBJ1-2
V gene: TRBV5-1
clone size: few

CDR3 DNA: TGTGCCAGCAGACAGCGACAGAACACTGAAGCTTTCTTT
CDR3 protein: CASRQRQNTEAFF
D gene: NA
J gene: TRBJ1-1
V gene: TRBV28
clone size: many

CDR3 DNA: TGCAGTGCTAGACCCCTGGAGGGGCACAACTACGAGCAGTACTTC
CDR3 protein: CSARPLEGHNYEQYF
D gene: NA
J gene: TRBJ2-7
V gene: TRBV20-1
clone size: NA

CDR3 DNA: TGTGCCACCAGCCGGACAGGGGGTAACACCGGGGAGCTGTTTTTT
CDR3 protein: CATSRTGGNTGELFF
D gene: TRBD1
J gene: TRBJ2-2
V gene: TRBV15
clone size: many

CDR3 DNA: TGCAGCGTTTCGGCCCATCCAGACGAGACCCAGTACTTC
CDR3 protein: CSVSAHPDETQYF
D gene: NA
J gene: TRBJ2-5
V gene: TRBV29-1
clone size: NA

CDR3 DNA: TGCGCCAGCAGATTTACAGAGACGAGGGCTGAAGCTTTCTTT
CDR3 protein: CASRFTETRAEAFF
D gene: NA
J gene: TRBJ1-1
V gene: TRBV5-1
clone size: few

CDR3 DNA: TGCAGTGCTAGCGGTAGGGACAGGACGTACGAGCAGTACTTC
CDR3 protein: CSASGRDRTYEQYF
D gene: TRBD1
J gene: TRBJ2-7
V gene: TRBV20-1
clone size: many

CDR3 DNA: TGTGCCAGCAGCTCGGACAGGGGGGAAACTGAAGCTTTCTTT
CDR3 protein: CASSSDRGETEAFF
D gene: TRBD1
J gene: TRBJ1-1
V gene: TRBV11-3
clone size: NA

CDR3 DNA: TGTGCCAGCAGTTACTCAGCCACGGGGGAGCAGTACTTC
CDR3 protein: CASSYSATGEQYF
D gene: NA
J gene: TRBJ2-7
V gene: TRBV6-5
clone size: few

CDR3 DNA: TGTGCCAGCAGTGGTTCTGAGGGGGAGGACAATCAGCCCCAGCATTTT
CDR3 protein: CASSGSEGEDNQPQHF
D gene: NA
J gene: TRBJ1-5
V gene: TRBV6-1
clone size: many